This T cell receptor beta chain was sequenced during a study of T cell responses to AZD1222 COVID-19 vaccine. Across the whole study: Whether given at about 4 or about 12 weeks, second doses were pooled. Study-wide results and caveats: Donors skewed white British and female; clonal diversity was possibly underestimated. At 160-218 and 743-854, vaccine-associated CD4 TCRs were dominant, and they spanned spike.

On this clone itself: What it recognizes is unknown.

Some clones are missing from TCRdb's copy, which holds only in-frame ones; the method was immunoSEQ multiplex PCR. The sample yields over 110,000 clones, approximately 90% seen once. The source material was peripheral blood, sampled on day 0 of AZD1222 vaccination. This receptor was taken from an adult in good health.

This chain's CDR3 is CASSLLALEQFF. The CDR3 nucleotides are TGTGCCAGCAGTTTATTAGCGTTAGAGCAGTTCTTC. V and J are TRBV28 and TRBJ2-1, with a weak D call TRBD2 (5 bases). This CDR3 has 12 amino acids. Germline V gene data show CDR1 as MDHEN and CDR2 as SYDVKM. V was pared by 1 base and J by 10 bases, with 8 bases between.